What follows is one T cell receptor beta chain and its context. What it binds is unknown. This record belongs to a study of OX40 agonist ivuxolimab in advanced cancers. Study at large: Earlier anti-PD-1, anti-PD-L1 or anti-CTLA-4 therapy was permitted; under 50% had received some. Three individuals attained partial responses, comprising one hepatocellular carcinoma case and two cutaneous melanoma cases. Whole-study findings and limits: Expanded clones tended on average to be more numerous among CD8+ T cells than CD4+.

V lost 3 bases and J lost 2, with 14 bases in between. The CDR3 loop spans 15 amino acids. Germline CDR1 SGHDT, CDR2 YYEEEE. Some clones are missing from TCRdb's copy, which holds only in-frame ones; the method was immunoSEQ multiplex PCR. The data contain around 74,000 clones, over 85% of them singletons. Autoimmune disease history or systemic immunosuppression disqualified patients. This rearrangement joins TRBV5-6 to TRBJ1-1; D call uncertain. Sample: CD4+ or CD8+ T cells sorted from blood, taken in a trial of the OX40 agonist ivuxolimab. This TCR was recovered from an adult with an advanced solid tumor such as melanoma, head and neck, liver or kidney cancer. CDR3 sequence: CASSSWRAANTEAFF. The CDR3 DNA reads TGTGCCAGCAGCTCCTGGAGGGCAGCTAACACTGAAGCTTTCTTT.